Each of the 4 T cell receptor beta chains below was sequenced from the same sample in a study of blood T cell repertoires in COVID-19. Assay: immunoSEQ multiplex PCR; the TCRdb copy retains only in-frame clones and omits some. The sample has roughly 210,000 clones; 87% are singletons. Sequenced sample: PBMCs or T cells enriched from blood (not recorded which). These TCRs come from a man in his thirties or forties in a cohort exposed to, infected with or recovered from COVID-19 (not recorded which).

The count of this clone is one. The chain recombines TRBV27 with TRBJ2-3, with D perhaps TRBD1 (5 bases). Germline CDR1 and CDR2: MNHEY and SMNVEV (reference sequence). The CDR3 covers 15 residues. The V and J ends lost 4 bases and 3 bases respectively, with 14 bases between them. The CDR3 nucleotides read TGTGCCAGCAGTTGGACAAGCATAGGGACAGATACGCAGTATTTT. Protein: CASSWTSIGTDTQYF.

The chain has TRBV9 and TRBJ2-3; the D is unclear. The V gene's germline CDR1 is SGDLS and CDR2 YYNGEE. V lost 0 bases and J lost 2, with 10 bases in between. The CDR3 is 15 residues long. CDR3 nucleotide sequence: TGTGCCAGCAGCGTAGCGGCAGGAAACACAGATACGCAGTATTTT. Translating gives CASSVAAGNTDTQYF.

V is TRBV20-1 and J is TRBJ2-5; 7 bases are shared with TRBD2. Germline V lookup: CDR1 DFQATT, CDR2 SNEGSKA (reference sequence). J gave up 0 bases and V 3 bases, and 7 bases lay outside the gene matches. The CDR3 is 15 residues long. This CDR3 is CSASGTSVNQETQYF. CDR3 sequence (DNA): TGCAGTGCTAGTGGCACTAGCGTGAACCAAGAGACCCAGTACTTC.

CDR3 DNA: TGCGCCAGCAGCTTGGAGTCAGACTATGGCTACACCTTC. It translates to CASSLESDYGYTF. This chain uses TRBV5-1 with TRBJ1-2; D not certain. The CDR3 is made up of 13 amino acids. Germline-derived CDR1 and CDR2 are SGHRS and YFSETQ. Trimming removed 0 bases from V and 3 bases from J, with 6 bases in between.